This passage covers 10 T cell receptor beta chains from one sample sequenced in a study of CD8 T cells in Susac syndrome. Random hexamers were used to reverse transcribe 0.5 to 1 ug of RNA. TCRdb re-called the immunoSEQ multiplex PCR reads with MiXCR, one entry per CDR3 protein. This table has over 130,000 distinct CDR3 sequences, 85% to 95% appearing once. The specimen was CD4+ T cells from PBMCs. The receptors stem from a human donor with Susac syndrome.

This sequence joins TRBV2 and TRBJ2-2, with D tentatively TRBD1 or TRBD2 (5 bases each). The CDR3 totals 16 residues. Trimming pared 3 bases from V and 0 bases from J, leaving 11 bases between. Looked up from germline, CDR1 is SNHLY and CDR2 is FYNNEI. The CDR3 reads CASSELGTPNTGELFF. Written as DNA, the CDR3 is TGTGCCAGCAGTGAGTTGGGGACCCCGAACACCGGGGAGCTGTTTTTT.

The genes are TRBV3-1 and TRBJ2-1, with 14 bases lining up with TRBD2. The V gene end was trimmed by 6 bases and the J gene end by 9 bases; junction bases not matched to a gene: 4. This CDR3 region has 14 residues. The V gene's germline CDR1 is LGHDT and CDR2 YNNKEL (reference sequence). For the CDR3, the DNA is TGTGCCAGCAGAGCTGGACTAGCGGGAGGTGAGCAGTTCTTC. Translated: CASRAGLAGGEQFF.

V usage is TRBV30 and J usage is TRBJ2-1; a possible D gene is TRBD2 (6 bases). This CDR3 has 13 residues. Trimming removed 2 bases from V and 14 bases from J, with 19 bases in between. Per germline, CDR1 GTSNPN and CDR2 SVGIG (reference sequence). CDR3 sequence (DNA): TGTGCCTGGAGTCCAACTGGGGGACTGCGGAAGTTCTTC. It codes for CAWSPTGGLRKFF.

The rearrangement uses TRBV30 and TRBJ1-2, with TRBD1 as a possible D gene (5 bases). The CDR3 is made up of 15 amino acids. The V end was cut by 0 bases, the J end by 7 bases, with 18 bases between. The germline CDR1 and CDR2 sequences are GTSNPN and SVGIG (reference sequence). CDR3 nucleotides: TGTGCCTGGAGTGTGAATACCCAACCAAGGGGTGGCTACACCTTC. Translated, it gives CAWSVNTQPRGGYTF. Drawing the rest from reference TRBV30 and TRBJ1-2, the complete variable domain is SQTIHQWPATLVQPVGSPLSLECTVEGTSNPNLYWYRQAAGRGLQLLFYSVGIGQISSEVPQNLSASRPQDRQFILSSKKLLLSDSGFYLCAWSVNTQPRGGYTFGSGTRLTVV.

The chain has TRBV6-1 and TRBJ2-7, with D maybe TRBD2 (5 bases). V dropped 5 bases and J dropped 5 bases, with 10 bases sitting between them. The CDR3 consists of 12 residues. Germline CDR1 is MNHNS and CDR2 is SASEGT. CDR3 loop: CASSSREDEQYF. CDR3 DNA sequence: TGTGCCAGCAGTTCACGGGAAGACGAGCAGTACTTC.

This clonotype was counted a few times. This sequence joins TRBV12-3 or TRBV12-4 and TRBJ1-3, with 7 bases matching TRBD1. Trimming removed 5 bases from V and 0 bases from J; junction bases left unmatched: 1. This CDR3 comprises 14 residues. The CDR3 coding sequence is TGTGCCAGCAGTCGACAGGGCTCTGGAAACACCATATATTTT. The encoded protein is CASSRQGSGNTIYF.

The rearrangement uses TRBV20-1 and TRBJ1-5, with D hard to call. With 0 bases removed from V and 1 base from J, the gap between germline ends came to 4 bases. Germline CDR1 DFQATT, CDR2 SNEGSKA (reference sequence). The CDR3 has 13 residues. This chain's CDR3 is CSAREQSNQPQHF. The CDR3 DNA reads TGCAGTGCTAGAGAACAAAGCAATCAGCCCCAGCATTTT.

The chain is built from TRBV29-1 and TRBJ1-1; D is unclear. Trimming took off 7 bases at V and 3 bases at J, with 15 bases between the two ends. Germline V CDR1 and CDR2: SQVTM, ANQGSEA. The CDR3 covers 13 residues. In DNA, the CDR3 is TGCAGCGCTGCAAGGGAACTGGACACTGAAGCTTTCTTT. Translating gives CSAARELDTEAFF.

CDR3 DNA sequence: TGTGCCAGCAGTTTTGAGGAGACCCAGTACTTC. Translating it yields CASSFEETQYF. V is TRBV12-3 or TRBV12-4 and J is TRBJ2-5, with D unclear. The V end lost 3 bases, the J end lost 5 bases, and 4 bases lay between the germline ends. CDR3 size: 11 residues.

The rearrangement joins TRBV27 to TRBJ2-7, with a weak D call TRBD1 (6 bases). The V end was cut by 3 bases, the J end by 1 base, with 16 bases between. This CDR3 contains 16 residues. Germline values: CDR1 MNHEY, CDR2 SMNVEV (reference sequence). This CDR3 is CASSFLGAVGSYEQYF. In nucleotides, the CDR3 is TGTGCCAGCAGTTTCCTGGGGGCAGTGGGGTCCTACGAGCAGTACTTC.